This record covers a single T cell receptor (beta chain). In germline, CDR1 is SEHNR, CDR2 FQNEAQ (reference sequence). The CDR3 runs to 12 residues. V gave up 5 bases and J gave up 3 bases, with 8 bases separating them. The data are from a study of shared clonotypes between healthy human individuals. Repertoires were generated with immunoSEQ multiplex PCR, while TCRdb's copy carries only in-frame clones and drops some. The sample lists nearly 1 million clones, around three quarters seen once, with roughly 1.5% in the top ten. The chain has TRBV7-9 and TRBJ2-7; D is unresolved. The clonotype originates from a man younger than 30 in good health. Sequenced material: memory CD4+ T cells sorted from blood. Subset defined: CD45RA-negative fraction. The CDR3 DNA follows: TGTGCCAGCAGCCGCGGCGGCTACGAGCAGTACTTC. Translating it yields CASSRGGYEQYF.